This TCR beta chain derives from a study of regulatory and conventional T cells in RAG deficiency. TCRdb's table, derived via immunoSEQ multiplex PCR, lists solely in-frame clones and lacks some. The sample lists some 21,000 clones, 90% to 95% seen once, with less than 0.95% in the top ten. Conventional CD4+ T cells were sorted from blood as CD25-low CD127-high cells. Trimming cost V 4 bases and J 3 bases; bases outside gene matches: 3. The CDR3 contains 14 residues. Germline V lookup: CDR1 SGHTA, CDR2 FQGTGA. This same sample was also taken into another study, of regulatory T cells. That source adds: Amplification used 52 TRBV primers and 13 TRBJ primers.

The sequence came from a human donor in good health. V and J are TRBV7-3 and TRBJ2-5; 9 bases fit TRBD2. The sample consisted of CD4+ T cells sorted from blood. CDR3 in amino acids: CASSSVAGEETQYF. The CDR3 DNA reads TGTGCCAGCAGCTCAGTAGCGGGGGAAGAGACCCAGTACTTC.